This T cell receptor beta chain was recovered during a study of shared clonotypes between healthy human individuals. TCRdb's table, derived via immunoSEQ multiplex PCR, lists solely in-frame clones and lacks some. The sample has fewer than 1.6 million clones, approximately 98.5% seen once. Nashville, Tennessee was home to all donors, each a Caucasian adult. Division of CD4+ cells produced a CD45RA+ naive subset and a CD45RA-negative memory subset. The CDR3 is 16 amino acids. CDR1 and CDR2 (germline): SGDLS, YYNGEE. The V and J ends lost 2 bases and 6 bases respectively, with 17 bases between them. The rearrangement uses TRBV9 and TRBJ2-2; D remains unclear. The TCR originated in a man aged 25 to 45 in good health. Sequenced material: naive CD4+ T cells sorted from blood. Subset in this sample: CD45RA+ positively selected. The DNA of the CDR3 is TGTGCCAGCAGCGTCGGGTCTACCCTAAATCCCGGGGAGCTGTTTTTT. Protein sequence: CASSVGSTLNPGELFF.